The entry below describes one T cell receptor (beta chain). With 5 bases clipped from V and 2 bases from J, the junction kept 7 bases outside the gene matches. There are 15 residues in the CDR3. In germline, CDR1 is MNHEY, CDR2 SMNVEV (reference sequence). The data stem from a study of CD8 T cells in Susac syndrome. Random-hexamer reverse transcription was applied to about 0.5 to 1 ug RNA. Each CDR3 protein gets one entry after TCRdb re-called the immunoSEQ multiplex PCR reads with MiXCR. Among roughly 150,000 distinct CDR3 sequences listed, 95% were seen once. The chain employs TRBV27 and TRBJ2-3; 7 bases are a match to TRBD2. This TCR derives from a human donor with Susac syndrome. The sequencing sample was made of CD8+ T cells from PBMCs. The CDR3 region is CASSIREDLTDTQYF. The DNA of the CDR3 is TGTGCCAGCAGTATCCGGGAGGACCTCACAGATACGCAGTATTTT.